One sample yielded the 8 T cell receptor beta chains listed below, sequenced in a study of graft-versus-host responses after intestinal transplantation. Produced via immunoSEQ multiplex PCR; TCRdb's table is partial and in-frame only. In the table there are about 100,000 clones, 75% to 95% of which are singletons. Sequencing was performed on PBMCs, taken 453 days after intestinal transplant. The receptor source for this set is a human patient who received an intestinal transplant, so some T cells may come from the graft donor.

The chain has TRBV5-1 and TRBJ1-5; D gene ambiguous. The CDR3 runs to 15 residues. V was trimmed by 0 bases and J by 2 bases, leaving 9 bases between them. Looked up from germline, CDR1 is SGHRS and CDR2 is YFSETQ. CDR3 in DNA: TGCGCCAGCAGCTTGGTTGACGCTTGCAATCAGCCCCAGCATTTT. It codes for CASSLVDACNQPQHF.

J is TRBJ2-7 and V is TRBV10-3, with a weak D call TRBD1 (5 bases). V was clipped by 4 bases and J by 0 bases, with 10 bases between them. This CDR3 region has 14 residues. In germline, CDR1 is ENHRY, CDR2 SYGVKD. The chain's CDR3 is CAISGQGFSYEQYF. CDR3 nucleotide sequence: TGTGCCATCAGTGGGCAGGGATTCTCCTACGAGCAGTACTTC.

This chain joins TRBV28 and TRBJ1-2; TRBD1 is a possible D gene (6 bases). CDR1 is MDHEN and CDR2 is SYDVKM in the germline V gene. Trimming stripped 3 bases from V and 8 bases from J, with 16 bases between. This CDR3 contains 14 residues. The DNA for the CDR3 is TGTGCCAGCAGTTTCTCCAGGGGCCTTTGGGGCTACACCTTC. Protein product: CASSFSRGLWGYTF.

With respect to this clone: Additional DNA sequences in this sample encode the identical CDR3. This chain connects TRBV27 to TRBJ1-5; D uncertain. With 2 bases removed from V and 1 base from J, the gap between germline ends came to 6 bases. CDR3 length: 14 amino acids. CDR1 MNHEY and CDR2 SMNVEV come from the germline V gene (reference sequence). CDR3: CASSLGQSNQPQHF. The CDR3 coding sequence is TGTGCCAGCAGTTTAGGTCAAAGCAATCAGCCCCAGCATTTT.

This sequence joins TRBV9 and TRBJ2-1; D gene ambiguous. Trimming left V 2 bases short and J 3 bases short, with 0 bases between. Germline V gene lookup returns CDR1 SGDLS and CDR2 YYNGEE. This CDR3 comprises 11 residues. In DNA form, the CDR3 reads TGTGCCAGCAGCGTCTACAATGAGCAGTTCTTC. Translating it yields CASSVYNEQFF.

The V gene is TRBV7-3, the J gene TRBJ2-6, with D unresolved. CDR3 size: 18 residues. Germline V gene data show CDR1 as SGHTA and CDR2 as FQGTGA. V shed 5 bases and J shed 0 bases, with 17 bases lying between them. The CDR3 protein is CASSPRPNVLSGANVLTF. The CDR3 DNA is TGTGCCAGCAGCCCTCGACCCAATGTCCTCTCTGGGGCCAACGTCCTGACTTTC.

The chain's CDR3 is CASSGALAGGADTQYF. CDR3 nucleotides: TGTGCCAGCAGCGGCGCATTAGCGGGGGGGGCAGATACGCAGTATTTT. V is TRBV9 and J is TRBJ2-3; 11 positions agree with TRBD2. The CDR3 extends over 16 amino acids. The V gene's germline CDR1 is SGDLS and CDR2 YYNGEE. The junction had 7 bases not matched to a gene; V was cut back by 3 bases and J by 4 bases.

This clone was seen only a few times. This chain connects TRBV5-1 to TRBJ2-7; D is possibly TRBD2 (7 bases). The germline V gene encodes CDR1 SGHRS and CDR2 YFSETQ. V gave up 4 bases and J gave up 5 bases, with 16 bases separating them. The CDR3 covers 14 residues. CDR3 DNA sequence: TGCGCCAGCAGCCGGGGATCGGGGGGCGACGAGCAGTACTTC. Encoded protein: CASSRGSGGDEQYF.